The clone carrying this T cell receptor beta chain was counted between two and nine times. What it binds is not known. Trimming pared 10 bases from V and 0 bases from J, leaving 12 bases between. Per the germline V gene, CDR1 is SEHNR and CDR2 is FQNEAQ (reference sequence). The CDR3 runs 14 residues. The entry originates in a study of CD8+ T cells in alopecia areata. Across the whole study: Tofacitinib administration to treated patients was oral, at 5 to 10 mg twice daily.

General study findings and limits: Scalp lesions, especially in alopecia totalis/universalis, had higher clonality than normal scalp. Scalp data also include sequences from resident alphabeta T cells of normal skin.

Investigators isolated RNA and reverse transcribed it into cDNA to act as the sequencing template. The protocol was immunoSEQ multiplex PCR, while the TCRdb copy is restricted to in-frame clones and leaves out a portion. The sample lists over 150,000 clones, around 63% seen once, with about 1.5% in the top ten. J is TRBJ1-4 and V is TRBV7-9; D uncertain. The sequencing here drew on CD4+ T cells sorted from blood, taken at week 0. The receptor's source is a human donor with alopecia areata. The CDR3 protein is CATDQAPTNEKLFF. CDR3 nucleotides: TGTGCCACCGACCAAGCCCCAACTAATGAAAAACTGTTTTTT.